This T cell receptor (beta chain) stems from a study of OX40 agonist ivuxolimab in advanced cancers. Study information: With ivuxolimab, an agonistic anti-OX40 (CD134) antibody, patients were treated. Among those enrolled, mean age was about 63 years (range about 23 to 85) and approximately 80% were male.

Note on this clone: The sample contains more than one DNA sequence encoding this CDR3.

Generated by immunoSEQ multiplex PCR, the TCRdb table keeps only in-frame clones and is missing some. Of around 70,000 clones detected, around four fifths appear once; the ten largest clones hold approximately 10%. The CDR3 runs 13 residues. The V end was cut by 0 bases, the J end by 5 bases, with 7 bases between. Germline V gene lookup returns CDR1 MNHNY and CDR2 SVGAGI (reference sequence). The specimen comprised CD4+ or CD8+ T cells sorted from blood, sampled in a trial of the OX40 agonist ivuxolimab. The chain recombines TRBV6-6 with TRBJ1-1; D is undetermined. The TCR comes from an adult with an advanced solid tumor such as melanoma, head and neck, liver or kidney cancer. The CDR3 protein is CASSYSGETEAFF. In DNA form, the CDR3 reads TGTGCCAGCAGTTACTCGGGAGAGACTGAAGCTTTCTTT.